The 30 T cell receptor beta chains reported below all come from one sample, sequenced in a study of cytomegalovirus exposure and HLA in healthy donors. The protocol was immunoSEQ multiplex PCR, while the TCRdb copy is restricted to in-frame clones and leaves out a portion. The sample holds about 180,000 clones, more than 75% seen once. Sequencing was performed on PBMCs. These receptors originate from a man between 18 and 29 years old in good health and CMV-seropositive.

V gene TRBV6-6 combines with J gene TRBJ2-2; TRBD1 aligns across 8 bases. CDR3 length: 14 residues. CDR1 is MNHNY and CDR2 is SVGAGI in the germline V gene (reference sequence). V trimming: 6 bases; J trimming: 7 bases; junction bases outside the gene matches: 7. The CDR3 DNA reads as TGTGCCAGCAGCCCACAGGGGGTCGGCGGGGAGCTGTTTTTT. Translation gives CASSPQGVGGELFF.

This CDR3 is CSAYFFILPGLGSYNEQFF. CDR3 sequence (DNA): TGCAGCGCATATTTCTTCATCCTACCGGGACTAGGATCCTACAATGAGCAGTTCTTC. The chain employs TRBV29-1 and TRBJ2-1, with 8 bases lining up with TRBD2. CDR1 is SQVTM and CDR2 is ANQGSEA in the germline V gene. The CDR3 is made up of 19 amino acids. With 7 bases clipped from V and 1 base from J, the junction kept 21 bases outside the gene matches.

This clone was seen just once. This chain links TRBV30 with TRBJ1-1, with 9 positions matching TRBD1. Germline V gives CDR1 GTSNPN, CDR2 SVGIG (reference sequence). V was clipped by 6 bases and J by 1 base; unmatched bases: 3. CDR3 length: 13 residues. CDR3: CACWTGANTEAFF. CDR3 sequence (DNA): TGTGCCTGTTGGACAGGGGCGAACACTGAAGCTTTCTTT. Complete variable domain (other parts from reference TRBV30 and TRBJ1-1): SQTIHQWPATLVQPVGSPLSLECTVEGTSNPNLYWYRQAAGRGLQLLFYSVGIGQISSEVPQNLSASRPQDRQFILSSKKLLLSDSGFYLCACWTGANTEAFFGQGTRLTVV.

This clone has a count of ten or more. This sequence joins TRBV18 and TRBJ1-6; D uncertain. The CDR3 contains 16 residues. V was cut by 2 bases and J by 3 bases, with 11 bases left in between. Germline V gene data show CDR1 as KGHSH and CDR2 as LQKENI. This CDR3 reads CASSPMHDFYNSPLHF. CDR3 sequence (DNA): TGTGCCAGCTCACCAATGCACGACTTCTATAATTCACCCCTCCACTTT.

The chain is built from TRBV6-6 and TRBJ2-3; a possible D gene is TRBD1 (5 bases). V was clipped by 6 bases and J by 5 bases, with 15 bases between them. Per the germline V gene, CDR1 is MNHNY and CDR2 is SVGAGI (reference sequence). The CDR3 consists of 14 residues. CDR3 nucleotides: TGTGCCAGCAGCCCCCCCCAGGGTGAAGATACGCAGTATTTT. It codes for CASSPPQGEDTQYF.

In this sample, this clone turned up a few times. The chain has TRBV28 and TRBJ1-5; D possibly corresponds to TRBD1 (5 bases). The CDR3 is 13 amino acids. V was shortened by 6 bases and J by 7 bases, with 13 bases between the two germline ends. Germline loops: CDR1 MDHEN, CDR2 SYDVKM. The CDR3 protein is CASSWTWGQPQHF. As DNA, the CDR3 is TGTGCCAGCAGCTGGACGTGGGGCCAGCCCCAGCATTTT.

CDR3: CASTPVGLSYNEQFF. The CDR3 DNA reads as TGTGCCAGCACTCCTGTGGGGCTCTCCTACAATGAGCAGTTCTTC. The V gene is TRBV6-6, the J gene TRBJ2-1; D possibly corresponds to TRBD1 (5 bases). This CDR3 spans 15 amino acids. Deletions cut 7 bases from V and 0 bases from J, with 13 bases between. Germline V gene sequence: CDR1 MNHNY, CDR2 SVGAGI (reference sequence).

The chain uses TRBV7-6 and TRBJ2-7, with TRBD1 identical over 8 bases. The CDR3 is 14 residues long. Trimming at V came to 5 bases and at J to 1 base, leaving 4 bases not matched to a gene. The germline V gene encodes CDR1 SGHVS and CDR2 FNYEAQ. The CDR3 protein is CASSPTGGSYEQYF. The DNA of the CDR3 is TGTGCCAGCAGCCCAACAGGGGGTTCCTACGAGCAGTACTTC.

The rearrangement joins TRBV6-6 to TRBJ2-1, with D maybe TRBD1 (5 bases). The length of the CDR3 is 15 residues. With 0 bases removed from V and 8 bases from J, the gap between germline ends came to 14 bases. The germline gives CDR1 MNHNY, CDR2 SVGAGI (reference sequence). The CDR3 sequence is CASSYSAGSMDEQFF. For the CDR3, the DNA is TGTGCCAGCAGTTACTCCGCAGGGTCTATGGATGAGCAGTTCTTC.

This clone was detected only once. V gene TRBV11-2 combines with J gene TRBJ1-1, with D uncertain. The germline V and J ends were trimmed by 5 bases and 7 bases, with 17 bases remaining between them. The germline CDR1 and CDR2 sequences are SGHAT and FQNNGV. This CDR3 spans 14 amino acids. The CDR3 here is CASSQDGSSSEAFF. CDR3 bases: TGTGCCAGCAGCCAGGATGGGTCAAGTAGTGAAGCTTTCTTT.

The chain is built from TRBV27 and TRBJ2-1; TRBD2 might be the D (5 bases). The CDR3 covers 12 residues. The V gene lost 5 bases and the J gene lost 4 bases, with 6 bases spanning the gap. CDR1 is MNHEY and CDR2 is SMNVEV in the germline V gene (reference sequence). In DNA, the CDR3 is TGTGCCAGCAGTGGGGAGTACAATGAGCAGTTCTTC. Encoded protein: CASSGEYNEQFF.

This chain uses TRBV7-2 with TRBJ2-7, with 8 nucleotides matching TRBD2. Germline loops: CDR1 SGHTA, CDR2 FQGNSA. This CDR3 is 14 amino acids long. Trimming removed 3 bases from V and 0 bases from J; junction bases left unmatched: 1. CDR3 in DNA: TGTGCCAGCAGCTTTAGCGGGACCTCCTACGAGCAGTACTTC. Protein sequence: CASSFSGTSYEQYF. Full variable domain (remainder filled in from reference TRBV7-2 and TRBJ2-7): GAGVSQSPSNKVTEKGKDVELRCDPISGHTALYWYRQSLGQGLEFLIYFQGNSAPDKSGLPSDRFSAERTGGSVSTLTIQRTQQEDSAVYLCASSFSGTSYEQYFGPGTRLTVT.

The chain uses TRBV4-2 and TRBJ2-3, with TRBD2 matching 11 bases. J gave up 4 bases and V 0 bases, and 6 bases lay outside the gene matches. The germline V gene has CDR1 LGHNA and CDR2 YNFKEQ. CDR3 length equals 17 residues. The CDR3 nucleotides read TGTGCCAGCAGCCAAGACCGACTAGCGGGGCCGGCAGATACGCAGTATTTT. Translation gives CASSQDRLAGPADTQYF.

The J gene is TRBJ2-1, the V gene TRBV7-2; the D gene is possibly TRBD2 (5 bases). The CDR3 consists of 14 residues. With 2 bases removed from V and 6 bases from J, the gap between germline ends came to 11 bases. The V gene's germline CDR1 is SGHTA and CDR2 FQGNSA. The CDR3 DNA is TGTGCCAGCAGCTTAATACTCGGAGGCAATGAGCAGTTCTTC. As protein: CASSLILGGNEQFF.

This chain links TRBV19 with TRBJ2-1, with TRBD2 matching 9 bases. There are 17 residues in the CDR3. From germline, CDR1 is LNHDA and CDR2 SQIVND (reference sequence). V dropped 5 bases and J dropped 0; count of bases not matched to a gene: 8. CDR3 amino acids: CASSLWRGGRSYNEQFF. DNA for the CDR3: TGTGCCAGTAGTTTGTGGCGGGGGGGCCGCTCCTACAATGAGCAGTTCTTC.

The chain links TRBV9 to TRBJ2-7; D perhaps matches TRBD1 (5 bases). The V end was cut by 3 bases, the J end by 2 bases, with 12 bases between. CDR1 and CDR2 from the germline V gene are SGDLS and YYNGEE. This CDR3 has 14 amino acids. The CDR3 here is CASSALRETYEQYF. The CDR3 DNA reads TGTGCCAGCAGCGCACTCAGGGAAACCTACGAGCAGTACTTC.

This chain links TRBV30 with TRBJ2-5; D perhaps matches TRBD2 (7 bases). The CDR3 is 14 amino acids. CDR1 and CDR2 from the germline V gene are GTSNPN and SVGIG (reference sequence). The V end was cut by 6 bases, the J end by 2 bases, with 16 bases between. The chain's CDR3 is CACLGGQGQETQYF. DNA of the CDR3: TGTGCCTGCCTCGGGGGGCAGGGGCAAGAGACCCAGTACTTC.

The V and J genes are TRBV7-6 and TRBJ2-3, with D unclear. Germline loops: CDR1 SGHVS, CDR2 FNYEAQ. V was pared by 0 bases and J by 2 bases, with 6 bases between. The CDR3 length is 14 residues. The CDR3 DNA reads as TGTGCCAGCAGCTTAGCACAGTCCACAGATACGCAGTATTTT. It is translated as CASSLAQSTDTQYF. The variable domain in full, completed from reference TRBV7-6 and TRBJ2-3, reads GAGVSQSPRYKVTKRGQDVALRCDPISGHVSLYWYRQALGQGPEFLTYFNYEAQQDKSGLPNDRFSAERPEGSISTLTIQRTEQRDSAMYRCASSLAQSTDTQYFGPGTRLTVL.

Turning to this clone: The same CDR3 also results from other DNA sequences found in this sample. The chain joins TRBV5-6 to TRBJ1-5; unclear D gene. Germline V lookup: CDR1 SGHDT, CDR2 YYEEEE. The CDR3 length is 15 residues. Trimming pared 0 bases from V and 0 bases from J, leaving 7 bases between. CDR3 protein: CASSLGGYSNQPQHF. The CDR3 DNA reads as TGTGCCAGCAGCTTGGGAGGTTATAGCAATCAGCCCCAGCATTTT.

This rearrangement joins TRBV11-2 to TRBJ2-7; 11 positions match TRBD2. Germline V gene data show CDR1 as SGHAT and CDR2 as FQNNGV. The CDR3 is 14 amino acids. Trimming cost V 5 bases and J 6 bases; bases outside gene matches: 6. DNA of the CDR3: TGTGCCAGCAGCCCCATGACTAGCGGGACCGAGCAGTACTTC. Translation: CASSPMTSGTEQYF.

In this sample, this clone turned up once. The chain is built from TRBV29-1 and TRBJ2-5, with TRBD2 matching over 9 bases. V gave up 5 bases and J gave up 5 bases; unmatched junction bases: 12. Germline CDR1 SQVTM, CDR2 ANQGSEA. CDR3 length: 15 residues. CDR3 DNA sequence: TGCAGCGTTTTTGGTCTAGCGGGGCGTATGGAGACCCAGTACTTC. Translated: CSVFGLAGRMETQYF.

This clone is a singleton in its sample. The chain couples TRBV7-2 to TRBJ2-7; D might be TRBD2 (7 bases). The CDR3 consists of 18 residues. The germline V and J ends were trimmed by 2 bases and 0 bases, with 20 bases remaining between them. Looked up from germline, CDR1 is SGHTA and CDR2 is FQGNSA. CDR3 in amino acids: CASSLRGAQQGSSYEQYF. The CDR3 bases are TGTGCCAGCAGCTTACGGGGGGCGCAACAGGGATCCTCCTACGAGCAGTACTTC.

The chain has TRBV27 and TRBJ2-3, with 7 bases identical to TRBD2. J was trimmed by 1 base and V by 8 bases; bases with no gene match: 9. The CDR3 is 15 amino acids. Looked up from germline, CDR1 is MNHEY and CDR2 is SMNVEV (reference sequence). The CDR3 nucleotides are TGTGCCAGCTGCCCTGGCCGGGGGGGCACAGATACGCAGTATTTT. Translated, it gives CASCPGRGGTDTQYF.

The gene calls are TRBV30 and TRBJ2-7, with 7 bases aligning to TRBD1. The V gene end was trimmed by 4 bases and the J gene end by 2 bases; junction bases not matched to a gene: 5. Looked up from germline, CDR1 is GTSNPN and CDR2 is SVGIG (reference sequence). The CDR3 contains 13 residues. The CDR3 coding sequence is TGTGCCTGGAATCCGGGACAGACCTACGAGCAGTACTTC. This sequence encodes CAWNPGQTYEQYF. The full variable domain, its missing parts supplied by reference TRBV30 and TRBJ2-7, is SQTIHQWPATLVQPVGSPLSLECTVEGTSNPNLYWYRQAAGRGLQLLFYSVGIGQISSEVPQNLSASRPQDRQFILSSKKLLLSDSGFYLCAWNPGQTYEQYFGPGTRLTVT.

The chain combines TRBV14 with TRBJ2-1; no firm D call. The V gene lost 0 bases and the J gene lost 7 bases, with 4 bases spanning the gap. Germline V gene lookup returns CDR1 SGHDN and CDR2 FVKESK. This CDR3 contains 12 residues. The CDR3 sequence: CASSQDSNEQFF. The CDR3 DNA is TGTGCCAGCAGCCAAGACTCGAATGAGCAGTTCTTC.

The rearrangement joins TRBV19 to TRBJ2-1; D is ambiguous. This CDR3 is 15 amino acids long. Germline assignment: CDR1 LNHDA and CDR2 SQIVND (reference sequence). V lost 3 bases and J lost 7, with 16 bases in between. The CDR3 bases are TGTGCCAGTAGTATTGGGCCCCCGGTCAGGAATGAGCAGTTCTTC. Encoded protein: CASSIGPPVRNEQFF.

This clone occurred a few times. V is TRBV5-1 and J is TRBJ1-2; TRBD1 matches at 9 bases. J was trimmed by 5 bases and V by 3 bases; bases with no gene match: 2. The CDR3 length is 13 residues. The germline V gene encodes CDR1 SGHRS and CDR2 YFSETQ. CDR3 sequence reads: CASSYGTGYGYTF. The CDR3, as DNA: TGCGCCAGCAGCTATGGGACAGGGTATGGCTACACCTTC.

The chain carries TRBV6-4 and TRBJ2-3; possible D gene TRBD1, 8 bases. The CDR3 extends over 14 amino acids. The ends were cut back, 4 bases at V and 13 bases at J, with 21 bases in the middle. The V gene's germline CDR1 is MRHNA and CDR2 SNTAGT. This CDR3 reads CASSGQGQGGEKYF. In DNA, the CDR3 is TGTGCCAGCAGTGGTCAAGGACAGGGAGGGGAGAAGTATTTT.

This sequence joins TRBV6-6 and TRBJ2-7; no definite D call. The germline gives CDR1 MNHNY, CDR2 SVGAGI (reference sequence). The germline V and J ends were trimmed by 4 bases and 5 bases, with 9 bases remaining between them. CDR3 length: 12 residues. As DNA, the CDR3 is TGTGCCAGCAGTTTCGGTCTTAACGAGCAGTACTTC. Its translation is CASSFGLNEQYF.

As to this clone: At the DNA level, this CDR3 is encoded by other sequences in the same sample as well. The chain carries TRBV7-6 and TRBJ2-1; 8 bases fit TRBD2. Per the germline V gene, CDR1 is SGHVS and CDR2 is FNYEAQ. The CDR3 runs 12 residues. Losses at the gene ends were 5 bases for V and 7 bases for J; bases not matched to a gene: 1. The CDR3 nucleotides read TGTGCCAGCAGCCGCGGGGGGAATGAGCAGTTCTTC. This translates into CASSRGGNEQFF.